The entry below gives a single T cell receptor (beta chain) sequence along with its context. This CDR3 region has 13 residues. V gave up 2 bases and J gave up 3 bases, with 11 bases separating them. Germline values: CDR1 GTSNPN, CDR2 SVGIG (reference sequence). This sample is part of a study of blood T cell repertoires in COVID-19. Study at large: Donors in the United States, Italy and Spain gave samples during acute or convalescent COVID-19. T cells, B-cell-depleted T cells, or PBMCs provided the cDNA or gDNA that served as material.

TCRdb's table, derived via immunoSEQ multiplex PCR, lists solely in-frame clones and lacks some. The sample carries under 200,000 clones, over 80% recorded once. The receptor's source is a woman in her 40s with acute or convalescent COVID-19. V is TRBV30 and J is TRBJ2-7; no reliable D call. The sample comprised peripheral blood. CDR3: CAWSLLIGYEQYF. CDR3 DNA sequence: TGTGCCTGGAGTCTTTTAATCGGCTACGAGCAGTACTTC.